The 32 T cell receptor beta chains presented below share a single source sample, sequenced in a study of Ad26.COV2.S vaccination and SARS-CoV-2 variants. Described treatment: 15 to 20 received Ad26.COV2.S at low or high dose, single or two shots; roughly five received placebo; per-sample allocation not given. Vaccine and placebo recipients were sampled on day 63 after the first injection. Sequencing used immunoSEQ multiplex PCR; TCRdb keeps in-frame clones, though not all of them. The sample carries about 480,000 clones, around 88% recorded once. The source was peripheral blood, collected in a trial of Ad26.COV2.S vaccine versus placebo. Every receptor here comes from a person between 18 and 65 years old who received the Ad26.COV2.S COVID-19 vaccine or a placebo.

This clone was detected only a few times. CDR3 bases: TGCGCCAGCATACTACATCCTGTCAACCAAGAGACCCAGTACTTC. It encodes CASILHPVNQETQYF. The gene calls are TRBV10-1 and TRBJ2-5; no reliable D call. V was shortened by 7 bases and J by 0 bases, with 15 bases between the two germline ends. CDR3 length: 15 residues. CDR1 is WNHNN and CDR2 is SYGVQD in the germline V gene (reference sequence).

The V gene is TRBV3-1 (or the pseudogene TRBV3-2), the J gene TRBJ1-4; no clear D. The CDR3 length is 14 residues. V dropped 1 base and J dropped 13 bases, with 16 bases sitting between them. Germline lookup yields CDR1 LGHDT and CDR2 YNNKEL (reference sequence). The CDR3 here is CASSQGNGAVRLFF. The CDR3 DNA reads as TGTGCCAGCAGCCAAGGGAATGGCGCCGTCCGACTGTTTTTT.

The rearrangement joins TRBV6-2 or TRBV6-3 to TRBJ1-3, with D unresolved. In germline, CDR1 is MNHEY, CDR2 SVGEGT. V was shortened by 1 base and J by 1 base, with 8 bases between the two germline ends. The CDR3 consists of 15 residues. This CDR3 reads CASSYWQLSGNTIYF. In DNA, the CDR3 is TGTGCCAGCAGTTACTGGCAGCTATCTGGAAACACCATATATTTT.

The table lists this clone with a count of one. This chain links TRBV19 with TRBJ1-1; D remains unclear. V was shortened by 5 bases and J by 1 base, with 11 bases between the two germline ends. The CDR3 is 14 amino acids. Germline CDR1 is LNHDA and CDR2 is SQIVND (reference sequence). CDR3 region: CASSSGLGNTEAFF. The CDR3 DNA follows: TGTGCCAGTAGTTCGGGCTTAGGGAACACTGAAGCTTTCTTT.

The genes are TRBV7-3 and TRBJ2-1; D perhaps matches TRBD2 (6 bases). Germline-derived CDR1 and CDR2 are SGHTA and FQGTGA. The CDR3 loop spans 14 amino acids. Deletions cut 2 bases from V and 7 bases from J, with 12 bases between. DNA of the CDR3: TGTGCCAGCAGCTTATCCGCTAGCGTGAATGAGCAGTTCTTC. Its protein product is CASSLSASVNEQFF.

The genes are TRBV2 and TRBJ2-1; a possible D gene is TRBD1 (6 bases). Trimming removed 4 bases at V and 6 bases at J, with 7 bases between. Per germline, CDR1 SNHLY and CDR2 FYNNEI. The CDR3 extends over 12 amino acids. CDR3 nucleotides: TGTGCCAGCAGTGCAGGGGTCAATGAGCAGTTCTTC. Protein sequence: CASSAGVNEQFF.

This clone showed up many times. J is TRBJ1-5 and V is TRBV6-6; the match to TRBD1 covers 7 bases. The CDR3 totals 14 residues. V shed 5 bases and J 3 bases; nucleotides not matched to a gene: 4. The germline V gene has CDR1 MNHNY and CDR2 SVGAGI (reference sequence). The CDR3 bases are TGTGCCAGCAGTGGGGACAGATTCAATCAGCCCCAGCATTTT. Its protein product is CASSGDRFNQPQHF.

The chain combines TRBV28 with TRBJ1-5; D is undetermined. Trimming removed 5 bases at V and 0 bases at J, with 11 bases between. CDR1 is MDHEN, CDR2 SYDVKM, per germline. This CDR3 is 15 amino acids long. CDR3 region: CASSPGVHSNQPQHF. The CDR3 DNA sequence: TGTGCCAGCAGTCCAGGAGTCCATAGCAATCAGCCCCAGCATTTT.

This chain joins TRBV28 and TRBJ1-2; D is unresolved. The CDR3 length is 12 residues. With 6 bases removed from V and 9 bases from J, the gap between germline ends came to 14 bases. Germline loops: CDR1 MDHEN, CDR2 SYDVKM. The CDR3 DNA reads TGTGCCAGCAGCCCTCTCGGCTCCAGCTACACCTTC. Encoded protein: CASSPLGSSYTF.

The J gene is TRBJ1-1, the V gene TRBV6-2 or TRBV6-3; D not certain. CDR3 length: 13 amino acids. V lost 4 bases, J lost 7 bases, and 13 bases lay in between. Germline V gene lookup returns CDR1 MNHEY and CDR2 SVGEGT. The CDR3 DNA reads TGTGCCAGCAGTTCCGACGTCCCGGGTGAAGCTTTCTTT. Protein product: CASSSDVPGEAFF.

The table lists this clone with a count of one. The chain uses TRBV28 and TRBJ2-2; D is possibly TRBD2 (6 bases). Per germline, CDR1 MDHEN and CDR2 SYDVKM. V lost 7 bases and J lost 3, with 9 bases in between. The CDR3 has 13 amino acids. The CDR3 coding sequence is TGTGCCAGCACTGCGGGGTACACCGGGGAGCTGTTTTTT. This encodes CASTAGYTGELFF.

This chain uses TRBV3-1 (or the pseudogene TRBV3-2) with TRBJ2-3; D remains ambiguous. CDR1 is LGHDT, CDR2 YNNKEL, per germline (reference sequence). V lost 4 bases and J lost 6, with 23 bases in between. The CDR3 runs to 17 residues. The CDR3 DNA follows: TGTGCCAGCAGCCCTAGACCCAATCAGAGGCCGGCTGATACGCAGTATTTT. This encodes CASSPRPNQRPADTQYF.

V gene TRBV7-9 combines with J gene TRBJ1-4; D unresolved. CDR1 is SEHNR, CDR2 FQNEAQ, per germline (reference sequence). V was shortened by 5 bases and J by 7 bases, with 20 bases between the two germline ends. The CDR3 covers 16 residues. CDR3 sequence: CASSPNRLSPREKLFF. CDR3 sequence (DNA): TGTGCCAGCAGCCCGAATCGGTTGAGTCCTCGTGAAAAACTGTTTTTT.

For the CDR3, the DNA is TGTGCCAGAAGCCCCGTGTTCAATGAGCAGTTCTTC. Amino acids: CARSPVFNEQFF. The V and J genes are TRBV5-3 and TRBJ2-1; D not resolved. TRBV5-3 is reported as an ORF; its role is uncertain. The CDR3 length is 12 residues. V gave up 4 bases and J gave up 6 bases, with 8 bases separating them.

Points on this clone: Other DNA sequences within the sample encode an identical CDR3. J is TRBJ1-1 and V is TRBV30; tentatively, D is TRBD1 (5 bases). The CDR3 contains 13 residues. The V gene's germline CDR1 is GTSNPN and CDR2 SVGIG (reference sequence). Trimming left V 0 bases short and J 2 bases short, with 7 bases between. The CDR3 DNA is TGTGCCTGGAGTGTGGGGGTTAACACTGAAGCTTTCTTT. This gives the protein CAWSVGVNTEAFF.

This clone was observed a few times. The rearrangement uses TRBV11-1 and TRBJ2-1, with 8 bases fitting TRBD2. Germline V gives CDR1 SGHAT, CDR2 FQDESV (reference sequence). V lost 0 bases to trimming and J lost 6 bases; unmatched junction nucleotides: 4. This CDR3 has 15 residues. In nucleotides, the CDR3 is TGTGCCAGCAGCTTAGCCCGGGAGGGCTTCAATGAGCAGTTCTTC. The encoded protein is CASSLAREGFNEQFF.

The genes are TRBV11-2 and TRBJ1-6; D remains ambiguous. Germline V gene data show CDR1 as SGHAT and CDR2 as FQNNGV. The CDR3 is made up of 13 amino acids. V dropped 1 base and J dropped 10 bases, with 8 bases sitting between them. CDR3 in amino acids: CASSLAAPSPLHF. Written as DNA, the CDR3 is TGTGCCAGCAGCTTAGCGGCGCCGTCACCCCTCCACTTT.

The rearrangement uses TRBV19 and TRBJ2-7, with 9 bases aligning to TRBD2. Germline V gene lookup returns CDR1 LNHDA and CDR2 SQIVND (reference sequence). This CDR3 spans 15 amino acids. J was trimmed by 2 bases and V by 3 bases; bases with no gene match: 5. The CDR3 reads CASSIRREGPYEQYF. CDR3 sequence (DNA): TGTGCCAGTAGTATCCGGCGGGAGGGCCCCTACGAGCAGTACTTC.

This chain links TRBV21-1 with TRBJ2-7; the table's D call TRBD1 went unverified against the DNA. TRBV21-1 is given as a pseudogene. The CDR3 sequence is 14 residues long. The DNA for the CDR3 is TGTGCCAGCACTCGACAGGTACCTCCCTACGAGCAGTACTTC. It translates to CASTRQVPPYEQYF.

CDR3 sequence (DNA): TGTGCCAGCAGCCCCCCCGCATCACCTACCTACGAGCAGTACTTC. The encoded protein is CASSPPASPTYEQYF. J is TRBJ2-7 and V is TRBV7-9; D is uncertain. Per the germline V gene, CDR1 is SEHNR and CDR2 is FQNEAQ (reference sequence). The CDR3 contains 15 residues. The germline V and J ends were trimmed by 5 bases and 2 bases, with 16 bases remaining between them.

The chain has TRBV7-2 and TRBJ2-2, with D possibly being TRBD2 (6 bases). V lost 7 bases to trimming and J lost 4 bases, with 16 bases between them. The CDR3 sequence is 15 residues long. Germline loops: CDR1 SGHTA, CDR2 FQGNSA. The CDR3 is CASKREGGLTGELFF. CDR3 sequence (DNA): TGTGCCAGCAAGCGTGAGGGAGGTCTCACCGGGGAGCTGTTTTTT.

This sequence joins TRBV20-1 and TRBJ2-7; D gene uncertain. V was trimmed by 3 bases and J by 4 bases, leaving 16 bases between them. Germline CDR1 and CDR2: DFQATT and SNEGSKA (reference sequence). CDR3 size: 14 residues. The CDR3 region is CSASRGGKPYEQYF. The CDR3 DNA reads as TGCAGTGCTAGTCGAGGCGGTAAGCCTTACGAGCAGTACTTC.

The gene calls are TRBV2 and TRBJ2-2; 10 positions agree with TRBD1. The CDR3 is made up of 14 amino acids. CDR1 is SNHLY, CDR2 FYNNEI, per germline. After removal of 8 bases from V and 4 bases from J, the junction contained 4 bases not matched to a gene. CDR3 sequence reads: CASGGQGFTGELFF. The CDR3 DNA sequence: TGTGCCAGCGGGGGACAGGGGTTCACCGGGGAGCTGTTTTTT.

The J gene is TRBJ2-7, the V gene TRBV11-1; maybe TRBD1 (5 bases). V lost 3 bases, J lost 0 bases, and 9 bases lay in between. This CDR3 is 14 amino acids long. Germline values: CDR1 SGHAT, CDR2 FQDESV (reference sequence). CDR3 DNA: TGTGCCAGCAGCTTTGAAAGGGGCTCCTACGAGCAGTACTTC. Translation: CASSFERGSYEQYF.

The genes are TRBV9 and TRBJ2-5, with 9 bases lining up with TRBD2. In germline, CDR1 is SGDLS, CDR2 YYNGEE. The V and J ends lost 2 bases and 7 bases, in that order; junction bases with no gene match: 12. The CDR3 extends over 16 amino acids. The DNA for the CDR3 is TGTGCCAGCAGCGTCGCTAGCGGGATGGGAAAGGGGACCCAGTACTTC. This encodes CASSVASGMGKGTQYF.

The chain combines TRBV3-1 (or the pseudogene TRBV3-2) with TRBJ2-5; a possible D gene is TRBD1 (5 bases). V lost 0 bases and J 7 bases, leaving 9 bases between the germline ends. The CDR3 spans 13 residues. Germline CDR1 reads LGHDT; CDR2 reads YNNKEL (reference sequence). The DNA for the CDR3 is TGTGCCAGCAGCCAAGAGGGGCATGGGACCCAGTACTTC. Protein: CASSQEGHGTQYF.

This CDR3 reads CATRGQGTYEQYF. CDR3 coding DNA: TGTGCCACCCGGGGACAGGGTACCTACGAGCAGTACTTC. The chain uses TRBV10-3 and TRBJ2-7; 9 positions agree with TRBD1. Germline trimming cut 10 bases from V and 2 bases from J; bases unmatched to any gene: 6. The germline V gene encodes CDR1 ENHRY and CDR2 SYGVKD. The CDR3 consists of 13 residues.

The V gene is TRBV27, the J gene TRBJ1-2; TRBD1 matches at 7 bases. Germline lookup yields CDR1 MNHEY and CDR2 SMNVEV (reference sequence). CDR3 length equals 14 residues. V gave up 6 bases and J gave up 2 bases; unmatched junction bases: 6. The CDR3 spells CASRPAGGNYGYTF. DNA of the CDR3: TGTGCCAGCAGACCCGCAGGGGGAAACTATGGCTACACCTTC.

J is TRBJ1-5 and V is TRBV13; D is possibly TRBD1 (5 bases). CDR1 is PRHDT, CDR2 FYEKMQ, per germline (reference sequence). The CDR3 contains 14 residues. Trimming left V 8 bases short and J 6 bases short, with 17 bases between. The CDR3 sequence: CASASGPGSQPQHF. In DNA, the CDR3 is TGTGCCAGCGCCTCAGGGCCCGGGTCTCAGCCCCAGCATTTT.

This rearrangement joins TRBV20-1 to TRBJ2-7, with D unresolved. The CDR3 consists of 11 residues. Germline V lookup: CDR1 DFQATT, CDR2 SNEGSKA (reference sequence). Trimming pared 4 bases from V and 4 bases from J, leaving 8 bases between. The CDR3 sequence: CSAIADYEQYF. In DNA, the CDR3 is TGCAGTGCTATCGCAGATTACGAGCAGTACTTC.

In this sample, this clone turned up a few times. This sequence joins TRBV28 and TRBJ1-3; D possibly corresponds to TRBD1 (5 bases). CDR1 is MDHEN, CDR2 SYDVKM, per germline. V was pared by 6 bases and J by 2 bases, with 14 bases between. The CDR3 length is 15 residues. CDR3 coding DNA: TGTGCCAGCAGGTCGGTTGCGGGGGCTGGAAACACCATATATTTT. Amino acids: CASRSVAGAGNTIYF.

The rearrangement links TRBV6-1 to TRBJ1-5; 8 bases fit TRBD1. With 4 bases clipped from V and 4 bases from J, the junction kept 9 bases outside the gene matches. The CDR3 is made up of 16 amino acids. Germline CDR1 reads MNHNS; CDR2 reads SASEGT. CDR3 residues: CASSVGRGLWNQPQHF. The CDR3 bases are TGTGCCAGCAGTGTGGGCAGGGGGCTTTGGAATCAGCCCCAGCATTTT.